A selection of T cell receptor beta chains follows, all from one sample in a study of lymphopenia after photon versus proton radiotherapy. The assay was immunoSEQ multiplex PCR, and TCRdb's table has in-frame clones only and misses some. The sample lists roughly 150,000 clones; approximately 91% were seen once. Here the sequenced sample was peripheral blood, taken from a patient treated with photon-based radiotherapy. The receptors derive from a man in his fifties or sixties with gastric cancer. CDR3s include the opening cysteine and the closing phenylalanine or tryptophan. Each record gives: clone size, V gene, D gene, J gene, CDR3 length, CDR3 DNA, CDR3 protein. A D gene is named only where the DNA matches it firmly. Some rows have no size entry. The others give once, few or many, or a class for an expanded clone.

.	TRBV30	TRBD1	TRBJ1-2	15	TGTGCCTGGAGTGCCTATGACAGGGTTAACTATGGCTACACCTTC	CAWSAYDRVNYGYTF
once	TRBV19	.	TRBJ2-7	13	TGTGCCAGTAGTATGCTAGCGAGGAACGAGCAGTACTTC	CASSMLARNEQYF
once	TRBV15	TRBD2	TRBJ2-5	15	TGTGCCACCAGCAGGGGAGGTAGCGGGCAAGAGACCCAGTACTTC	CATSRGGSGQETQYF
once	TRBV2	TRBD2	TRBJ2-1	15	TGTGCCAGCAGTGAAGAGGGGACTAGCGGGAGACATCGGTTCTTC	CASSEEGTSGRHRFF
.	TRBV14	.	TRBJ2-2	16	TGTGCCAGCAGCAATTACCCCAGGACGAACACCGGGGAGCTGTTTTTT	CASSNYPRTNTGELFF
.	TRBV28	TRBD1	TRBJ2-7	13	TGTGCCAGCAGTACGGACAGGCCCTACGAGCAGTACTTC	CASSTDRPYEQYF
.	TRBV15	.	TRBJ1-3	14	TGTGCCACCAGCAGACCGGACAGAGGAAACACCATATATTTT	CATSRPDRGNTIYF
.	TRBV18	.	TRBJ1-1	12	TGTGCCAGCTCACCAATAGGGAGTGAAGCTTTCTTT	CASSPIGSEAFF
.	TRBV7-6	.	TRBJ2-2	14	TGTGCCAGCACCCAGGGGTCCAACACCGGGGAGCTGTTTTTT	CASTQGSNTGELFF
.	TRBV30	.	TRBJ2-2	14	TGTGCCTGGAGTCCAGGGGTGCACACCGGGGAGCTGTTTTTT	CAWSPGVHTGELFF
.	TRBV7-9	TRBD1	TRBJ2-7	14	TGTGCCCGCAGTTGGGGACAGGGGACCTACGAGCAGTACTTC	CARSWGQGTYEQYF
.	TRBV4-1	.	TRBJ1-5	16	TGCGCCAGCAGCCAACCTAGGGAGGGAGGCAATCAGCCCCAGCATTTT	CASSQPREGGNQPQHF
.	TRBV28	.	TRBJ1-2	13	TGTGCCAGCAGTTTAGGTTGGAAGAATGGCTACACCTTC	CASSLGWKNGYTF
.	TRBV6-5	.	TRBJ2-5	14	TGTGCCAGCAGTTACCCCGACGGCGAGGGGACCCAGTACTTC	CASSYPDGEGTQYF
once	TRBV13	TRBD1	TRBJ2-7	14	TGTGCCAGCAGCCTTGGACAGGGGCACGACGAGCAGTACTTC	CASSLGQGHDEQYF
.	TRBV29-1	.	TRBJ2-1	12	TGCAGCGTAACCCAGCGCTACAATGAGCAGTTCTTC	CSVTQRYNEQFF
.	TRBV28	.	TRBJ1-1	15	TGTGCCAGCAGTTTACGGGCAGTTATGAACACTGAAGCTTTCTTT	CASSLRAVMNTEAFF
.	TRBV18	.	TRBJ2-7	17	TGTGCCAGCTCTTCCAGCCCTCTTACCGGGAGCTCCTACGAGCAGTACTTC	CASSSSPLTGSSYEQYF
.	TRBV2	.	TRBJ1-1	13	TGTGCCAGCAGTGTCGCGAGGGGCACTGAAGCTTTCTTT	CASSVARGTEAFF
.	TRBV30	.	TRBJ1-2	13	TGTGCCTGGAGTGTAGAAGCAAGTCAGGGCTACACCTTC	CAWSVEASQGYTF
.	TRBV29-1	.	TRBJ2-1	11	TGCAGCGTTGCCCCGTACAATGAGCAGTTCTTC	CSVAPYNEQFF
.	TRBV2	TRBD2	TRBJ2-1	16	TGTGCCAGCAGTGAAGTAATGCGGGAGGGCCGGAATGAGCAGTTCTTC	CASSEVMREGRNEQFF
.	TRBV5-8	.	TRBJ2-3	16	TGTGCCAGCAGCAATCCGTTTAGGAGGACGGTGGATACGCAGTATTTT	CASSNPFRRTVDTQYF
.	TRBV7-9	TRBD1	TRBJ2-1	17	TGTGCCAGCAGCTTAGTAGGACAGGGCCCCTTTTACAATGAGCAGTTCTTC	CASSLVGQGPFYNEQFF
.	TRBV4-1	.	TRBJ1-5	17	TGCGCCAGCAGCCAAGTCGAGCCACCATCTAGCAATCAGCCCCAGCATTTT	CASSQVEPPSSNQPQHF
few	TRBV15	.	TRBJ1-5	13	TGTGCCACCAGCAGAGGCATCAATCAGCCCCAGCATTTT	CATSRGINQPQHF
.	TRBV6-5	.	TRBJ1-3	14	TGTGCCAGCAGATTCCGGACAGCTGGAAACACCATATATTTT	CASRFRTAGNTIYF